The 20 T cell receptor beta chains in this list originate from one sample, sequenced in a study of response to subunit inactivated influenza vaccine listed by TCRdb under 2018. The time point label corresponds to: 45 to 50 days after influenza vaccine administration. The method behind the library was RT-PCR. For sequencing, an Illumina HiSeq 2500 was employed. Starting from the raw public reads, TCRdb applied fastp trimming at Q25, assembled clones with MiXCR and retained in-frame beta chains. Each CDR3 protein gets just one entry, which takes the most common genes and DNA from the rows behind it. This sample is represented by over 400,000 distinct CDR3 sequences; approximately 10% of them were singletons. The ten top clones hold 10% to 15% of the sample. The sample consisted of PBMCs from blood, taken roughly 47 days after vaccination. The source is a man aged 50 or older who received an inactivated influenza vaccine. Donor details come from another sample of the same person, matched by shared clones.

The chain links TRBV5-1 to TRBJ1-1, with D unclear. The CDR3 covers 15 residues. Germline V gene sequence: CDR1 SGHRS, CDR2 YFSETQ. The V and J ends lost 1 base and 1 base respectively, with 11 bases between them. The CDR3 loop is CASSLKATSNTEAFF. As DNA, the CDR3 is TGCGCCAGCAGCTTGAAAGCGACGTCGAACACTGAAGCTTTCTTT.

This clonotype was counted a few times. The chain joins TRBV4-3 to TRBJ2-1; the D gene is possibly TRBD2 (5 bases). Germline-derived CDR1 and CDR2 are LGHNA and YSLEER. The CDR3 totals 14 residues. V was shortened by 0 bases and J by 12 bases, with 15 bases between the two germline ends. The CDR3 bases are TGCGCCAGCAGCCAAGACTCCGGGGTCCCGGGGCAGTTCTTC. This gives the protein CASSQDSGVPGQFF.

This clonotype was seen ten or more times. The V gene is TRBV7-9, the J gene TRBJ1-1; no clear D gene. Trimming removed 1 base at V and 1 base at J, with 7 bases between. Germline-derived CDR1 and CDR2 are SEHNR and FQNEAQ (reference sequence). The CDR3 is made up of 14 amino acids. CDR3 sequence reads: CASSLGARNTEAFF. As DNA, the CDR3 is TGTGCCAGCAGCTTAGGGGCGAGGAACACTGAAGCTTTCTTT.

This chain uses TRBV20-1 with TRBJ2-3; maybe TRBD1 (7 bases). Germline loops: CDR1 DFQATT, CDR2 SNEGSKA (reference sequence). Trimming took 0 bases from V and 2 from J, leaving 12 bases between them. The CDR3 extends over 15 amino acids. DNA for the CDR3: TGCAGTGCTAGAGATCCCAGGGGGGTCACAGATACGCAGTATTTT. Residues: CSARDPRGVTDTQYF.

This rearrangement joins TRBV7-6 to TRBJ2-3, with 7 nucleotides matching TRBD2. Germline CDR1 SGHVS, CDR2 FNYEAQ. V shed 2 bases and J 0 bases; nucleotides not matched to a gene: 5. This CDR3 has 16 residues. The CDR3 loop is CASSLPASGSTDTQYF. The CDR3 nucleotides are TGTGCCAGCAGCTTACCTGCTAGCGGAAGCACAGATACGCAGTATTTT.

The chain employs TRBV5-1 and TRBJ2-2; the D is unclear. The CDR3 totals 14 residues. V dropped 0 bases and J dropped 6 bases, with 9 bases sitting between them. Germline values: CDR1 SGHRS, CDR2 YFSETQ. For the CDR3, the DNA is TGCGCCAGCAGCTTGGATATCCCTGCCGGGGAGCTGTTTTTT. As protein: CASSLDIPAGELFF.

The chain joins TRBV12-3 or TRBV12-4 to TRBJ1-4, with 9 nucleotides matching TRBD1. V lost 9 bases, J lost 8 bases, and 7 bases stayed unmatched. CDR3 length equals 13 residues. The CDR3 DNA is TGTGCCAGTCAAGGGACAGGGAGAGAAAAACTGTTTTTT. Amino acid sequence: CASQGTGREKLFF.

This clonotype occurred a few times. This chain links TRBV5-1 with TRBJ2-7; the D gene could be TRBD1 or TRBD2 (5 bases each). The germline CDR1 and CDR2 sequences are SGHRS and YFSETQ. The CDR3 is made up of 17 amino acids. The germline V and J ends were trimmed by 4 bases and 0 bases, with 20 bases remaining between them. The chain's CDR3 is CASSPVLGTVSSYEQYF. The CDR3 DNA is TGCGCCAGCAGCCCAGTATTGGGGACGGTGAGCTCCTACGAGCAGTACTTC.

The CDR3 nucleotides are TGTGCCAGCGGACCCATAAGGCCCGATCGGGGGGAGACCCAGTACTTC. Amino acids: CASGPIRPDRGETQYF. J is TRBJ2-5 and V is TRBV6-1; the D gene is possibly TRBD2 (6 bases). V lost 8 bases to trimming and J lost 5 bases, with 24 bases between them. CDR1 and CDR2 from the germline V gene are MNHNS and SASEGT. The CDR3 is made up of 16 amino acids.

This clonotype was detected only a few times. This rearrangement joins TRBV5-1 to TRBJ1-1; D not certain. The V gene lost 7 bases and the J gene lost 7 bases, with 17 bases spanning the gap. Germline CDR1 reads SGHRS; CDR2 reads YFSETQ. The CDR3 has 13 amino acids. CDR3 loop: CASGIQDGSEAFF. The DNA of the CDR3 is TGCGCCAGCGGGATCCAGGACGGAAGTGAAGCTTTCTTT.

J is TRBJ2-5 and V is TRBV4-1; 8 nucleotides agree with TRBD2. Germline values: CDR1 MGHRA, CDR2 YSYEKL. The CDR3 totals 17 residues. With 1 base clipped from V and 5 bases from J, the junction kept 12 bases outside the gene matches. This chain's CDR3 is CASSQARGGGVVETQYF. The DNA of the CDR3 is TGCGCCAGCAGCCAAGCCCGGGGGGGCGGGGTTGTGGAGACCCAGTACTTC.

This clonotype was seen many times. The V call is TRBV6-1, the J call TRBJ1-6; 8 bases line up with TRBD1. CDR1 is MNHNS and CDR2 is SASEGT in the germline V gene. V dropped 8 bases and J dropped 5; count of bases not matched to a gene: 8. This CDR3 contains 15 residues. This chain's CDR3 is CASSSQGADNSPLHF. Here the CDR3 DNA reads TGTGCCAGCTCGTCCCAGGGGGCAGATAATTCACCCCTCCACTTT.

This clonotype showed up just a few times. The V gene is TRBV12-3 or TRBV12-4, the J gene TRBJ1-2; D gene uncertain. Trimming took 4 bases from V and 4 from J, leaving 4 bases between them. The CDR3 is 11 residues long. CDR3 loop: CASSYSYGYTF. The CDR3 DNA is TGTGCCAGCAGTTACAGCTATGGCTACACCTTC.

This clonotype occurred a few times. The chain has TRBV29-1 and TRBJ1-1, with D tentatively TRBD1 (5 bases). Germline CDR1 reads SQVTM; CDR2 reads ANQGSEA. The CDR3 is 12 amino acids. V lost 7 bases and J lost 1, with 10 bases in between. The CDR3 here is CSGDLGNTEAFF. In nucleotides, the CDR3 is TGCAGCGGGGACCTCGGGAACACTGAAGCTTTCTTT.

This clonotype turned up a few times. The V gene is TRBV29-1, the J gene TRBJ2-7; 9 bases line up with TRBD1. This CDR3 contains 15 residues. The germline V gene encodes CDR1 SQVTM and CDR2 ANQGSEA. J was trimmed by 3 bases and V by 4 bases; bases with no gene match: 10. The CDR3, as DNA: TGCAGCGTTGCAACCGGGACAGGGTCGATCTACGAGCAGTACTTC. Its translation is CSVATGTGSIYEQYF.

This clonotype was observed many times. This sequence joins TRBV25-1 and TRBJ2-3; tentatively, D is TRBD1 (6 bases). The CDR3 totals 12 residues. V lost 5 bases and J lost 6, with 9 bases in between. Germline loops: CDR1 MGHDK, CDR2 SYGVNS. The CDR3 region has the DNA TGTGCCAGCAGTTGGGGGCAGGATACGCAGTATTTT. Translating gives CASSWGQDTQYF.

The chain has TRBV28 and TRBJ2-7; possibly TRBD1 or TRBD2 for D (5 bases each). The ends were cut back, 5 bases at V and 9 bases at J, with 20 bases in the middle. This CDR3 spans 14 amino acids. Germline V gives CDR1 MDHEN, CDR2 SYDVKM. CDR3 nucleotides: TGTGCCAGCAGTCCCGGGACCTCGGGCGGAAGGCAGTACTTC. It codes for CASSPGTSGGRQYF.

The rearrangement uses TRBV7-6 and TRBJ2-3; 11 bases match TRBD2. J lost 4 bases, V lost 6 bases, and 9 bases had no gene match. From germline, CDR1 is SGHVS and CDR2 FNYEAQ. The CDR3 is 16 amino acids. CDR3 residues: CASRPGLAGGSDTQYF. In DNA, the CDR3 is TGTGCCAGCAGACCCGGTTTAGCGGGGGGGTCAGATACGCAGTATTTT. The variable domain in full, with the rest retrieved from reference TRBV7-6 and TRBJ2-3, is GAGVSQSPRYKVTKRGQDVALRCDPISGHVSLYWYRQALGQGPEFLTYFNYEAQQDKSGLPNDRFSAERPEGSISTLTIQRTEQRDSAMYRCASRPGLAGGSDTQYFGPGTRLTVL.

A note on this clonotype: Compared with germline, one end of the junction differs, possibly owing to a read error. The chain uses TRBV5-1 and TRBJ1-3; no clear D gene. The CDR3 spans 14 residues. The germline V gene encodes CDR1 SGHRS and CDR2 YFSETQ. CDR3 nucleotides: TGCGCCAGCAGCTTGGCAAGCTCTGGAAAGACCATATATTTT. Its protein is CASSLASSGKTIYF. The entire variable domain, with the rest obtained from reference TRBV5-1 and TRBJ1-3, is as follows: KAGVTQTPRYLIKTRGQQVTLSCSPISGHRSVSWYQQTPGQGLQFLFEYFSETQRNKGNFPGRFSGRQFSNSRSEMNVSTLELGDSALYLCASSLASSGKTIYFGEGSWLTVV.

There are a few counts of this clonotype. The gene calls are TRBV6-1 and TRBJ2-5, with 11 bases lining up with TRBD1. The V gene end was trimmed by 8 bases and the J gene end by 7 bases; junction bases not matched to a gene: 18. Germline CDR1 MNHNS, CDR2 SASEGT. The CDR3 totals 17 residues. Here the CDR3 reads CASLPLGQGALLGTQYF. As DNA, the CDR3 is TGTGCCAGCCTACCCCTAGGACAGGGGGCTCTGTTAGGGACCCAGTACTTC.